Below are 27 T cell receptor beta chains sequenced from a single sample in a study of cytomegalovirus exposure and HLA in healthy donors. Amplification used 60 Vbeta primers and 13 Jbeta primers. Assay: immunoSEQ multiplex PCR; the TCRdb copy retains only in-frame clones and omits some. The table has around 200,000 clones, 80% seen once. Sequencing was performed on PBMCs. These receptors were taken from a boy aged 10-17 years in good health and CMV-seronegative.

This clone was found a few times. V usage is TRBV5-6 and J usage is TRBJ2-3; 12 bases align to TRBD2. Germline V gene sequence: CDR1 SGHDT, CDR2 YYEEEE. The CDR3 totals 15 residues. With V trimmed by 2 bases and J by 7 bases, 5 bases remained unmatched. This CDR3 reads CASSFLAGGRNTQYF. The CDR3 nucleotides read TGTGCCAGCAGCTTCCTAGCGGGGGGGCGGAATACGCAGTATTTT.

This clone was seen more than once but under ten times. The chain links TRBV30 to TRBJ2-2; 9 bases agree with TRBD1. This CDR3 is built from 13 residues. Germline V CDR1 and CDR2: GTSNPN, SVGIG (reference sequence). The junction had 3 bases not matched to a gene; V was cut back by 4 bases and J by 6 bases. CDR3 in DNA: TGTGCCTGGACGGGACAGGGCCCCGGGGAGCTGTTTTTT. It is translated as CAWTGQGPGELFF.

The rearrangement joins TRBV7-8 to TRBJ1-1, with 8 bases matching TRBD1. The CDR3 length is 13 residues. Per the germline V gene, CDR1 is SGHVS and CDR2 is FQNEAQ. V shed 5 bases, J shed 3 bases, and the junction held 2 bases outside the gene matches. CDR3 region: CASSEQGDTEAFF. In DNA, the CDR3 is TGTGCCAGCAGCGAACAGGGGGACACTGAAGCTTTCTTT.

J is TRBJ2-7 and V is TRBV12-5; D unclear. The CDR3 spans 12 residues. CDR1 is LGHNT and CDR2 is FRNRAP in the germline V gene. The V gene lost 1 base and the J gene lost 5 bases, with 6 bases spanning the gap. CDR3 nucleotide sequence: TGTGCTAGTGGTTTGGACACCCACGAGCAGTACTTC. Translating gives CASGLDTHEQYF.

This rearrangement joins TRBV6-1 to TRBJ1-4; the D gene is possibly TRBD1 (5 bases). There are 16 residues in the CDR3. V dropped 0 bases and J dropped 3 bases, with 11 bases sitting between them. Germline-derived CDR1 and CDR2 are MNHNS and SASEGT. CDR3 sequence: CASSEALGGANEKLFF. CDR3 DNA: TGTGCCAGCAGTGAAGCGCTGGGGGGGGCTAATGAAAAACTGTTTTTT.

This rearrangement joins TRBV19 to TRBJ1-1; 7 bases are shared with TRBD1. CDR3 length equals 12 residues. The germline gives CDR1 LNHDA, CDR2 SQIVND (reference sequence). V shed 7 bases and J 5 bases; nucleotides not matched to a gene: 4. The CDR3 protein is CASTYRGTEAFF. The CDR3 DNA reads TGTGCCAGTACTTACAGGGGAACTGAAGCTTTCTTT.

The chain joins TRBV2 to TRBJ1-6; 8 positions match TRBD1. V lost 4 bases and J lost 8; bases outside the gene matches: 7. Germline assignment: CDR1 SNHLY and CDR2 FYNNEI. The CDR3 spans 15 residues. This CDR3 is CASSVGQGDYSPLHF. CDR3 bases: TGTGCCAGCAGTGTAGGACAGGGCGACTATTCACCCCTCCACTTT.

The rearrangement links TRBV19 to TRBJ2-1; the match to TRBD2 covers 7 bases. The CDR3 runs 13 residues. The germline V gene encodes CDR1 LNHDA and CDR2 SQIVND (reference sequence). V shed 9 bases, J shed 6 bases, and the junction held 8 bases outside the gene matches. CDR3 coding DNA: TGTGCCAGCACAGGACTAGTAGGCAATGAGCAGTTCTTC. Protein product: CASTGLVGNEQFF.

In its sample, this clone was seen a few times. The V call is TRBV29-1, the J call TRBJ1-4; 9 bases line up with TRBD1. Germline-derived CDR1 and CDR2 are SQVTM and ANQGSEA. The junction had 12 bases not matched to a gene; V was cut back by 6 bases and J by 4 bases. This CDR3 is built from 16 residues. CDR3 loop: CSVSGQGLGRNEKLFF. For the CDR3, the DNA is TGCAGCGTATCGGGACAGGGCCTAGGGCGTAATGAAAAACTGTTTTTT.

The chain links TRBV4-1 to TRBJ1-1; TRBD1 might be the D (5 bases). V lost 4 bases to trimming and J lost 0 bases, with 15 bases between them. The CDR3 sequence is 16 residues long. CDR1 is MGHRA and CDR2 is YSYEKL in the germline V gene. DNA for the CDR3: TGCGCCAGCAGCCCCTGGGGAGGGGCGATGAACACTGAAGCTTTCTTT. Amino acids: CASSPWGGAMNTEAFF.

J is TRBJ1-2 and V is TRBV5-5, with D hard to call. The CDR3 loop spans 16 amino acids. CDR1 SGHKS and CDR2 YYEKEE come from the germline V gene (reference sequence). The ends were cut back, 4 bases at V and 2 bases at J, with 18 bases in the middle. The CDR3 DNA reads as TGTGCCAGCAGCCCACCCGGGGTAGGAGGCAACTATGGCTACACCTTC. Translating gives CASSPPGVGGNYGYTF.

CDR3 loop: CASSLGQGPTDTQYF. In DNA, the CDR3 is TGTGCCAGCAGCTTAGGACAGGGTCCCACAGATACGCAGTATTTT. This sequence joins TRBV11-3 and TRBJ2-3; 7 nucleotides line up with TRBD1. CDR1 and CDR2 from the germline V gene are SGHNT and YENEEA. With V trimmed by 1 base and J by 2 bases, 3 bases remained unmatched. The CDR3 covers 15 residues. The whole variable domain, remainder taken from reference TRBV11-3 and TRBJ2-3, is EAGVVQSPRYKIIEKKQPVAFWCNPISGHNTLYWYLQNLGQGPELLIRYENEEAVDDSQLPKDRFSAERLKGVDSTLKIQPAELGDSAVYLCASSLGQGPTDTQYFGPGTRLTVL.

This rearrangement joins TRBV27 to TRBJ2-3; 8 nucleotides align to TRBD1. Trimming took 5 bases from V and 1 from J; bases not matched to a gene: 8. Germline-derived CDR1 and CDR2 are MNHEY and SMNVEV (reference sequence). The CDR3 extends over 16 amino acids. For the CDR3, the DNA is TGTGCCAGCAGTATTCAAACAGGGGGTGGCACAGATACGCAGTATTTT. Translation gives CASSIQTGGGTDTQYF.

The gene calls are TRBV7-2 and TRBJ2-2, with 8 bases aligning to TRBD1. V was clipped by 4 bases and J by 5 bases; unmatched bases: 6. There are 15 residues in the CDR3. CDR1 is SGHTA and CDR2 is FQGNSA in the germline V gene. The CDR3 DNA is TGTGCCAGCAGCTCGCAGACAGGGGAAACCGGGGAGCTGTTTTTT. It specifies CASSSQTGETGELFF.

The V gene is TRBV11-2, the J gene TRBJ1-2; D might be TRBD1 (6 bases). Germline assignment: CDR1 SGHAT and CDR2 FQNNGV. The CDR3 spans 13 residues. The V and J ends lost 5 bases and 2 bases respectively, with 9 bases between them. CDR3 coding DNA: TGTGCCAGCAGCCCAACAGGGAACTATGGCTACACCTTC. Its translation is CASSPTGNYGYTF.

The chain carries TRBV5-5 and TRBJ2-7; TRBD1 aligns across 7 bases. The CDR3 is 13 residues long. The germline V gene encodes CDR1 SGHKS and CDR2 YYEKEE (reference sequence). V was pared by 0 bases and J by 3 bases, with 0 bases of the junction left unmatched. The CDR3 region is CASSLDRGYEQYF. As DNA, the CDR3 is TGTGCCAGCAGCTTGGACAGGGGCTACGAGCAGTACTTC.

This sequence joins TRBV11-2 and TRBJ2-2, with TRBD1 identical over 9 bases. V was clipped by 5 bases and J by 7 bases; unmatched bases: 8. The CDR3 has 15 amino acids. Germline values: CDR1 SGHAT, CDR2 FQNNGV. The CDR3 loop reads CASSINRGQGGELFF. CDR3 nucleotide sequence: TGTGCCAGCAGCATCAACAGGGGGCAGGGCGGGGAGCTGTTTTTT. Combining the CDR3 with reference TRBV11-2 and TRBJ2-2 gives the whole variable domain EAGVAQSPRYKIIEKRQSVAFWCNPISGHATLYWYQQILGQGPKLLIQFQNNGVVDDSQLPKDRFSAERLKGVDSTLKIQPAKLEDSAVYLCASSINRGQGGELFFGEGSRLTVL.

This sequence joins TRBV5-4 and TRBJ1-2; TRBD1 is a possible D gene (5 bases). The CDR3 extends over 16 amino acids. The germline CDR1 and CDR2 sequences are SGHNT and YYREEE (reference sequence). V was pared by 0 bases and J by 0 bases, with 12 bases between. CDR3 sequence (DNA): TGTGCCAGCAGCTTGGCCCTGACAGCCACTAACTATGGCTACACCTTC. It yields the protein CASSLALTATNYGYTF.

The V call is TRBV30, the J call TRBJ2-1, with a weak D call TRBD2 (6 bases). The V and J ends lost 7 bases and 4 bases respectively, with 20 bases between them. CDR3 length equals 15 residues. Germline loops: CDR1 GTSNPN, CDR2 SVGIG (reference sequence). The CDR3 DNA is TGTGCCTTGGCCCCGACTAGTCGGTCTTACAATGAGCAGTTCTTC. It encodes CALAPTSRSYNEQFF.

The genes are TRBV5-1 and TRBJ1-4, with 7 bases matching TRBD1. The trim removed 0 bases at V and 6 bases at J, leaving 5 bases unmatched. The CDR3 totals 15 residues. CDR1 is SGHRS and CDR2 is YFSETQ in the germline V gene. The CDR3: CASSLETGTDEKLFF. DNA for the CDR3: TGCGCCAGCAGCTTGGAGACAGGGACGGATGAAAAACTGTTTTTT.

About this clone itself: Other DNA sequences in this sample translate to the same CDR3. The chain joins TRBV7-6 to TRBJ2-3; 7 bases agree with TRBD2. The germline CDR1 and CDR2 sequences are SGHVS and FNYEAQ. Trimming cost V 1 base and J 0 bases; bases outside gene matches: 4. CDR3 length equals 16 residues. The CDR3 region has the DNA TGTGCCAGCAGCTTAGGCGGGGACTACAGCACAGATACGCAGTATTTT. This translates into CASSLGGDYSTDTQYF.

The chain carries TRBV10-1 and TRBJ2-1, with 11 positions matching TRBD2. V lost 2 bases to trimming and J lost 7 bases; unmatched junction nucleotides: 4. The V gene's germline CDR1 is WNHNN and CDR2 SYGVQD (reference sequence). The CDR3 has 15 amino acids. CDR3 in DNA: TGCGCCAGCAGTGAGGTAGCGGGGGGGCCGAATGAGCAGTTCTTC. It translates to CASSEVAGGPNEQFF.

This clone was seen only once. This chain joins TRBV6-5 and TRBJ2-2; 8 bases line up with TRBD1. CDR1 and CDR2 from the germline V gene are MNHEY and SVGAGI. Losses at the gene ends were 4 bases for V and 3 bases for J; bases not matched to a gene: 4. CDR3 length: 15 amino acids. The CDR3 spells CASSFRGRDTGELFF. The CDR3 DNA reads as TGTGCCAGCAGTTTCAGGGGGCGAGACACCGGGGAGCTGTTTTTT.

CDR3 in DNA: TGCGCCAGCAGCCAAGTGACCGGGGCCGGGGAGCTGTTTTTT. Translated: CASSQVTGAGELFF. The genes are TRBV4-1 and TRBJ2-2; possibly TRBD2 for D (5 bases). Trimming stripped 1 base from V and 6 bases from J, with 9 bases between. Germline V CDR1 and CDR2: MGHRA, YSYEKL. The CDR3 runs to 14 residues.

The chain carries TRBV9 and TRBJ1-4; no definite D call. Trimming left V 4 bases short and J 7 bases short, with 17 bases between. Per the germline V gene, CDR1 is SGDLS and CDR2 is YYNGEE. There are 15 residues in the CDR3. The CDR3 DNA follows: TGTGCCAGCAGCCCCCTAGGCTCGACGGGTGAAAAACTGTTTTTT. Amino acids: CASSPLGSTGEKLFF.

This clone was detected a few times. This chain joins TRBV30 and TRBJ1-2; the D gene is possibly TRBD1 (6 bases). The CDR3 is 12 residues long. V lost 2 bases to trimming and J lost 4 bases, with 8 bases between them. CDR1 GTSNPN and CDR2 SVGIG come from the germline V gene (reference sequence). DNA of the CDR3: TGTGCCTGGAGTAGGGGGTCCTATGGCTACACCTTC. Amino acid sequence: CAWSRGSYGYTF.

The chain uses TRBV6-1 and TRBJ2-3; 7 bases map to TRBD2. The length of the CDR3 is 16 residues. V lost 1 base and J lost 4; bases outside the gene matches: 8. Germline V CDR1 and CDR2: MNHNS, SASEGT. The CDR3 sequence is CASSEGSGGGADTQYF. The CDR3 bases are TGTGCCAGCAGTGAAGGGTCCGGCGGGGGTGCAGATACGCAGTATTTT.